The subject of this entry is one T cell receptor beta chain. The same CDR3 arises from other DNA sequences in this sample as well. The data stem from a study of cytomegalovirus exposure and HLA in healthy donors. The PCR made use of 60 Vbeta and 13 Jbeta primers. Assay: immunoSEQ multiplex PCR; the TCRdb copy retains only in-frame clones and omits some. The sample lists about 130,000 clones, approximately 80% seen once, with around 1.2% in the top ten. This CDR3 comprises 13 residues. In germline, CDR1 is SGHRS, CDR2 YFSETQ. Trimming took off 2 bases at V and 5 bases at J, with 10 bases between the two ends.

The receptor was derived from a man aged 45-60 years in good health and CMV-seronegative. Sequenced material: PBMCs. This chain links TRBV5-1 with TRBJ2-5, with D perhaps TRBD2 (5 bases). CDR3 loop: CASSLGGGETQYF. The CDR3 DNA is TGCGCCAGCAGCTTAGGAGGTGGGGAGACCCAGTACTTC.